The present entry profiles one T cell receptor beta chain with its context. Repertoires were generated with immunoSEQ multiplex PCR, while TCRdb's copy carries only in-frame clones and drops some. The table has 20,000 to 30,000 clones, approximately 90% seen once; the top ten hold nearly 0.75%. The germline CDR1 and CDR2 sequences are SGHRS and YFSETQ. V trimming: 4 bases; J trimming: 7 bases; junction bases outside the gene matches: 11. This CDR3 contains 15 residues. This sample is part of a study of T cell changes during pregnancy in multiple sclerosis. The material sequenced was CD4+ T cells from peripheral blood mononuclear cells, taken in the first trimester of pregnancy. The TCR sequence derives from a female donor in good health, enrolled as a control in a pregnancy study. The chain uses TRBV5-1 and TRBJ2-7, with 10 nucleotides matching TRBD2. The CDR3 loop reads CASSPTTSGMEEQYF. The CDR3 nucleotides are TGCGCCAGCAGCCCCACTACTAGCGGGATGGAAGAGCAGTACTTC.